Here is one TCR beta chain with its context. In the source study's methods: Amplification with reference gene primers provided the estimates of nucleated cell counts. TCRdb's copy holds only in-frame clones and misses some; the assay was immunoSEQ multiplex PCR. V, J and clone size were drawn from that table, and D and trimming were deduced from the DNA. The sample shows about 54,000 clones, around 85% of them seen only once. The sample is drawn from a study of blood T cell repertoires in COVID-19. Study details: Sites in the United States, Italy and Spain provided acute and convalescent COVID-19 samples. In each case, the material was cDNA or gDNA derived from T cells, B-cell-depleted T cells, or PBMCs.

V shed 6 bases and J shed 10 bases, with 19 bases lying between them. The CDR3 sequence is 14 residues long. The germline gives CDR1 SGHNT, CDR2 YENEEA. This chain joins TRBV11-3 and TRBJ2-1; D may be TRBD1 (6 bases). The material sequenced was peripheral blood. This receptor was obtained from a man aged 35 to 55 with active COVID-19. In nucleotides, the CDR3 is TGTGCCAGCAGTCAAGACCCACAGGGAGCGGAGCAGTTCTTC. Translated, it gives CASSQDPQGAEQFF.